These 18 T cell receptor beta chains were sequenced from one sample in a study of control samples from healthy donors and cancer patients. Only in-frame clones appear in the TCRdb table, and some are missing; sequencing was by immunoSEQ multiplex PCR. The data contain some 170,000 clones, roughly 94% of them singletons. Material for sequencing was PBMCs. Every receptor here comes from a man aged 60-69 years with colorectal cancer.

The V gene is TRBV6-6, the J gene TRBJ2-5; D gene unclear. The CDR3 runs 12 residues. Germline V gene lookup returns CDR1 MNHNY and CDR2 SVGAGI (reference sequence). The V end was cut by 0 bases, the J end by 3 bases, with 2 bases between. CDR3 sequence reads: CASSYSKETQYF. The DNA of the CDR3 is TGTGCCAGCAGTTACTCGAAAGAGACCCAGTACTTC.

The chain's CDR3 is CASSGGGRTEAFF. The CDR3 DNA follows: TGTGCCAGCAGCGGAGGGGGGCGGACTGAAGCTTTCTTT. The chain combines TRBV7-9 with TRBJ1-1; D possibly corresponds to TRBD1 (6 bases). The length of the CDR3 is 13 residues. V was cut by 5 bases and J by 5 bases, with 12 bases left in between. Germline CDR1 SEHNR, CDR2 FQNEAQ (reference sequence).

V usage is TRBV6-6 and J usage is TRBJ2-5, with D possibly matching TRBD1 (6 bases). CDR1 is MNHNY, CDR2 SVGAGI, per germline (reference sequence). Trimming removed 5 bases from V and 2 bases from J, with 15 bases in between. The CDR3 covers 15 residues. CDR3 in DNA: TGTGCCAGCAGTATCCAGGGGCTTAGACAAGAGACCCAGTACTTC. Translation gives CASSIQGLRQETQYF.

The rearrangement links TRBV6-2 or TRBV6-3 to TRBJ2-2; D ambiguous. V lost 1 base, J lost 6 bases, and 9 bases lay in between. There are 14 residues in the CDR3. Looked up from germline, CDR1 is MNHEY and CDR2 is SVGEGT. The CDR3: CASSYFQGSGELFF. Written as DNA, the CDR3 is TGTGCCAGCAGTTACTTTCAAGGGTCCGGGGAGCTGTTTTTT.

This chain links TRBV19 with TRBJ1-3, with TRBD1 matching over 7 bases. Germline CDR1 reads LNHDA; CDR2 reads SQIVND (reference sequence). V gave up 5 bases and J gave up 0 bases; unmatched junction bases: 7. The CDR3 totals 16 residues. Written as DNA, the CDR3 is TGTGCCAGTAGTCCACAGGGGATGGGCTCTGGAAACACCATATATTTT. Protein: CASSPQGMGSGNTIYF. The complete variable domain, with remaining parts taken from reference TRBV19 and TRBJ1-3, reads DGGITQSPKYLFRKEGQNVTLSCEQNLNHDAMYWYRQDPGQGLRLIYYSQIVNDFQKGDIAEGYSVSREKKESFPLTVTSAQKNPTAFYLCASSPQGMGSGNTIYFGEGSWLTVV.

CDR3 sequence reads: CASSVGRGETEAFF. CDR3 sequence (DNA): TGTGCCAGCAGCGTAGGTAGAGGGGAGACTGAAGCTTTCTTT. The rearrangement links TRBV9 to TRBJ1-1; the D gene is possibly TRBD1 (5 bases). The germline V gene has CDR1 SGDLS and CDR2 YYNGEE. Trimming shortened V by 0 bases and J by 5 bases, and 11 bases separated the two germline ends. The CDR3 extends over 14 amino acids.

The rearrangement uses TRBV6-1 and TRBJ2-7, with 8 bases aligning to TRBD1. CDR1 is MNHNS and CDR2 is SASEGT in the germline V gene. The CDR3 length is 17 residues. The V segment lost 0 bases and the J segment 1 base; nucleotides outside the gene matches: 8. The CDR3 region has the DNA TGTGCCAGCAGTGAAGCTAGGACAGGGCAGTATTCCTACGAGCAGTACTTC. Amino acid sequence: CASSEARTGQYSYEQYF.

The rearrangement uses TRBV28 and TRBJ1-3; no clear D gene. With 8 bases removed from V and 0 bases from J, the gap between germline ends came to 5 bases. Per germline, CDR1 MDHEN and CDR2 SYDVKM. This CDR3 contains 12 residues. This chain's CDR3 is CASLSSGNTIYF. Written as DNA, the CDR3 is TGTGCCAGCTTATCCTCTGGAAACACCATATATTTT.

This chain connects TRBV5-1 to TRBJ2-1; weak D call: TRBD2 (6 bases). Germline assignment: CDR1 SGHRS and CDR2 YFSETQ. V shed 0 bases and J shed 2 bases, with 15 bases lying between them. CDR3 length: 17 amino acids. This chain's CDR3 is CASSLAGRRGPYNEQFF. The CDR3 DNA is TGCGCCAGCAGCTTGGCCGGTAGGAGGGGACCCTACAATGAGCAGTTCTTC.

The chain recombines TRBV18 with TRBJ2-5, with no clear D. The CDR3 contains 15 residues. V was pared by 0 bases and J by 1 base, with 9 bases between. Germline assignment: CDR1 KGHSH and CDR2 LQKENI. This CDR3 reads CASSPPTALQETQYF. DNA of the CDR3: TGTGCCAGCTCACCACCGACGGCCCTCCAAGAGACCCAGTACTTC.

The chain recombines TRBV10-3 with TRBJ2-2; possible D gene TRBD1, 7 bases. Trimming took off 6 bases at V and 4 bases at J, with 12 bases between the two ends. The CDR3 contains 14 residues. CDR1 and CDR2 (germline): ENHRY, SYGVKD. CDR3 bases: TGTGCCATCAGGCGGCAGGGGGGCACCGGGGAGCTGTTTTTT. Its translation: CAIRRQGGTGELFF.

The DNA of the CDR3 is TGTGCCAGCAGGAAATCGGTCGAGGGGTACAATGAGCAGTTCTTC. Protein sequence: CASRKSVEGYNEQFF. The chain couples TRBV6-6 to TRBJ2-1, with D possibly called TRBD1 or TRBD2 (5 bases each). Per the germline V gene, CDR1 is MNHNY and CDR2 is SVGAGI (reference sequence). The CDR3 has 15 residues. The V end lost 6 bases, the J end lost 4 bases, and 16 bases lay between the germline ends.

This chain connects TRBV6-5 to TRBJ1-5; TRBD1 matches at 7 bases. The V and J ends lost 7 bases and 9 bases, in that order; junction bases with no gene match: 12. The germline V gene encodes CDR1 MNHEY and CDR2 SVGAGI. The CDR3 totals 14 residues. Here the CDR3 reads CASTNRGEGGPQHF. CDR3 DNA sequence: TGTGCCAGCACCAACAGGGGAGAAGGCGGGCCCCAGCATTTT.

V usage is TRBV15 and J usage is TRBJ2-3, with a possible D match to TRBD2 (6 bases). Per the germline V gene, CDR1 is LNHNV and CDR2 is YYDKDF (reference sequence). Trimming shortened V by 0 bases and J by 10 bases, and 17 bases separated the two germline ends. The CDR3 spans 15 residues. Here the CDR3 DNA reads TGTGCCACCAGCAGAGATACCAGGGTTAGGGAGGCGCAGTATTTT. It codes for CATSRDTRVREAQYF.

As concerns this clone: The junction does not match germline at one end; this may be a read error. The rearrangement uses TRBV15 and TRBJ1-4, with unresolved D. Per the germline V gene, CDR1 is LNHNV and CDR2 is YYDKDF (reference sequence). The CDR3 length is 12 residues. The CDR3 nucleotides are TGTGCCACCGGCAGGCCTAATGAAAAACTGTTTTTT. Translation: CATGRPNEKLFF.

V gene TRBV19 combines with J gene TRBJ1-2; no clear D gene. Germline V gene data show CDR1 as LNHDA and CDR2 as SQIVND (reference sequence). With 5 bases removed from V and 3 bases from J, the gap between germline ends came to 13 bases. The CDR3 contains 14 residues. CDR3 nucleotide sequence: TGTGCCAGTAGTCCGACTAGGGTCGACTATGGCTACACCTTC. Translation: CASSPTRVDYGYTF.

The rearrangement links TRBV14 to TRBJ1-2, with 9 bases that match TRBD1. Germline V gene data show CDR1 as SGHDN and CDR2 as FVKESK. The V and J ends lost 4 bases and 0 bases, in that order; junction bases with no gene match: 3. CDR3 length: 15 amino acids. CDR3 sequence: CASSRDRGANYGYTF. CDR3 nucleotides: TGTGCCAGCAGCCGCGACAGGGGGGCTAACTATGGCTACACCTTC.

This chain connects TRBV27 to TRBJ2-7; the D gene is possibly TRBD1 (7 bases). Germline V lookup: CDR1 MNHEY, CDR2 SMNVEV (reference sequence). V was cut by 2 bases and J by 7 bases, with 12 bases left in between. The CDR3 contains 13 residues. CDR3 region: CASSLQQGREQYF. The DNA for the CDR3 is TGTGCCAGCAGTTTACAACAGGGGAGGGAGCAGTACTTC.